In this sample, the clone carrying this T cell receptor (beta chain) turned up many times. This record comes from a study of tumor and adjacent non-tumor tissue in lung cancer. Overall study: Histology: 12 adenocarcinoma, a couple of squamous cell carcinoma, 1 small cell lung cancer. Patients were aged about 30 to 80, fewer than twelve men and about five women, stage I to III.

No cell sorting was done before RNA was extracted from the tissue. Three rounds of nested PCR, following a modified ARM-PCR protocol, produced the TCRbeta library. Each CDR3 protein gets one entry after TCRdb re-called the multiplex PCR reads with MiXCR. The data contain 75,000 to 100,000 distinct CDR3 sequences, roughly 66% of them seen just once; the ten biggest clones take up around 19%. This sequence was found in a man aged 55-75 years with non-small cell lung cancer. What was sequenced was lung tumor tissue.

The CDR3 here is CATGRLNEQFF. CDR3 in DNA: TGTGCCACGGGACGGTTGAATGAGCAGTTCTTC. This chain links TRBV2 with TRBJ2-1; D possibly matches TRBD1 or TRBD2 (5 bases each). Germline V gives CDR1 SNHLY, CDR2 FYNNEI. The CDR3 totals 11 residues. Trimming shortened V by 10 bases and J by 7 bases, and 11 bases separated the two germline ends.